This T cell receptor beta chain is drawn from a study of T cell therapy after organ transplantation (dated 2019 in TCRdb). The study in broad terms: The therapy products consisted of autologous CMV-specific T cells grown in vitro for two to three weeks using a peptide pool of 30 HLA class I and II CMV epitopes. Patients were given up to 6 doses of T cells at 2-week intervals and were followed for 25 to 35 weeks after finishing therapy. About 80% of the ten patients were classed as clinical responders and two as nonresponders. Across 2 to 6 intravenous infusions, patients got a median of 1.92 x 10^8 CMV-specific T cells. Long-term post-therapy blood samples were obtained 20 to 29 weeks after therapy was completed. This study was a follow-up analysis of the TRBV repertoire from an open-label phase I trial that tested autologous CMV-specific adoptive T cell therapy in people who had received solid-organ transplants. Only about 85% of the 10 patients had long-term post-therapy samples available.

Using the immunoSEQ two-step, bias-controlled multiplex PCR assay, TRB CDR3 regions were amplified from genomic DNA. An Illumina NextSeq 500 was used to sequence the CDR3 libraries. In the original analysis: The immunoSEQ Analyzer platform handled the initial alignment and bioinformatics, which included bias normalization against synthetic CDR3 analogs. Annotation of V, D and J genes followed the definitions in the IMGT database. For further TRBV analyses, VDJtools version 1.1.10 and the R package tcR version 2.2.1.11 were used with default settings. For the GLIPH analysis, version 1.0 was run with default settings. To test for significant clonotype frequency changes in CDR3 sequences with at least 5 reads, a 2-sided binomial test with Benjamini-Hochberg correction (alpha = 0.01) was used. Not all clones reach the TCRdb copy of this immuneACCESS table, which keeps in-frame sequences only. Checked studies attribute under half of the gap to unresolved V genes and leave the rest unexplained. From that table come the V and J calls and clone size; the DNA was used to work out D and trimming. Present in this sample are more than 15,000 clones, 85% of which were seen just once. The ten largest clones take up roughly 28% of the sample.

Overall results and qualifications from the work: Fold change in CD8 clonality after therapy was inversely correlated with pretherapy clonality, suggesting that less biased repertoires were more receptive to remodeling. Few detected expansions in nonresponders may reflect reduced sample coverage from poor CD8+ T cell yield. Marked pretherapy clonal expansions with minimal repertoire change after therapy were observed in nonresponders. Both transferred clonotypes and endogenous clonotypes not detected in the therapy products appeared to be included in post-therapy reconstitution. The small cohort prevented assessing confounders such as concurrent antirejection and antiviral medications.

The time point label for this specimen denotes: 20-29 weeks after completion of therapy. Solid-organ transplant recipients with drug-resistant/recurrent cytomegalovirus were included as patients. Approximately 10 trial participants were chosen for repertoire analysis on the basis of the availability of post-therapy peripheral blood mononuclear cells. Viable CD3+CD8+CD4- lymphocytes were isolated from PBMCs by sorting on a BD FACSAria III. The Qiagen DNeasy Kit was used to extract genomic DNA from the sorted cells. Measured from the cysteine to the phenylalanine, the CDR3 is 16 residues long. Of the read, only the CDR3 DNA is kept; its 48 bases are in frame from base 1. The trim is 1 base for V and 2 bases for J, with a gap of 15 bases between the germline ends. From a lookup of the germline V gene, CDR1 and CDR2 are MGHRA and YSYEKL. Comment on this clone: There is no known antigen for this receptor. No base quality values were provided; no much bigger clone lies one nucleotide off.

The sequence is built from TRBV4-1 and TRBJ2-7, with TRBD2 perhaps the D gene, on 6 matching bases. Specimen: CD8+ T cells from blood, collected after autologous CMV-specific T cell therapy. This TCR was sampled from a human patient who had received a solid organ transplant and had CMV disease. After a transplant, not all T cells may be the patient's own; some may come from the graft donor. In nucleotides, the sequence is TGCGCCAGCAGCCAAGTACGGGGGAATCTTCCCTACGAGCAGTACTTC. This encodes CASSQVRGNLPYEQYF.